A single T cell receptor (beta chain) is shown here with its context. The sample is drawn from a study of T cell responses to AZD1222 COVID-19 vaccine. The CDR3 sequence is 13 residues long. Trimming removed 1 base from V and 9 bases from J; junction bases left unmatched: 5. Germline V CDR1 and CDR2: SGHNT, YYREEE (reference sequence). Assay: immunoSEQ multiplex PCR; the TCRdb copy retains only in-frame clones and omits some. This table has 120,000 or so clones, about 88% appearing once. Sequences were derived from peripheral blood, sampled on day 0 of MenACWY control vaccination. The receptor was isolated from an adult in good health. This chain joins TRBV5-4 and TRBJ2-5; TRBD2 matches 8 bases. The CDR3 reads CASSLPSGPPQYF. For the CDR3, the DNA is TGTGCCAGCAGCTTGCCTAGCGGGCCACCCCAGTACTTC.